This T cell receptor (beta chain) is drawn from a study of OX40 agonist ivuxolimab in advanced cancers. The study, taken as a whole, reports: Near-lowest levels of clonal expansion characterized partial responders at 0.1-3.0 mg/kg. Expanded clones were, on average, more numerous among CD8+ T cells than CD4+.

A note on this clone: The antigen remains undetermined.

CDR1 and CDR2 from the germline V gene are MNHEY and SVGAGI. The CDR3 has 16 residues. V was trimmed by 0 bases and J by 2 bases, leaving 10 bases between them. Sequencing was performed with immunoSEQ multiplex PCR; in TCRdb, only in-frame clones are kept and a portion is missing. This table has tens of thousands of clones, 75% to 90% appearing once. The gene calls are TRBV6-5 and TRBJ1-4; D remains unclear. This clonotype originated in an adult with an advanced solid tumor such as melanoma, head and neck, liver or kidney cancer. Sequences were derived from CD4+ or CD8+ T cells sorted from blood, sampled in a trial of the OX40 agonist ivuxolimab. Here the CDR3 reads CASSYSRGSTNEKLFF. The CDR3 coding sequence is TGTGCCAGCAGTTACTCGAGAGGATCCACTAATGAAAAACTGTTTTTT.